The 19 T cell receptor beta chains below come from one sample, sequenced in a study of shared clonotypes between healthy human individuals. Assay: immunoSEQ multiplex PCR; the TCRdb copy retains only in-frame clones and omits some. This sample yields millions of clones, of which around 90% are seen a single time; around 0.15% belongs to the top ten. Sequencing used naive CD4+ T cells sorted from blood. Subset indicated: CD45RA+ positively selected. The receptors shown here come from a man aged 18 to 35 in good health.

This clone was recorded a few times. The chain joins TRBV28 to TRBJ1-5; D ambiguous. From germline, CDR1 is MDHEN and CDR2 SYDVKM. Trimming cost V 4 bases and J 0 bases, with 10 bases left between them. The CDR3 has 15 amino acids. CDR3 sequence (DNA): TGTGCCAGCAGTTCCCCGGGCATTAGCAATCAGCCCCAGCATTTT. This codes for CASSSPGISNQPQHF.

The V call is TRBV6-1, the J call TRBJ1-4; 8 bases line up with TRBD1. CDR1 MNHNS and CDR2 SASEGT come from the germline V gene. The trim removed 2 bases at V and 6 bases at J, leaving 8 bases unmatched. The CDR3 loop spans 16 amino acids. CDR3 region: CASSEQPGQAYEKLFF. The CDR3 DNA is TGTGCCAGCAGTGAACAACCGGGACAGGCATATGAAAAACTGTTTTTT.

Only one count was recorded for this clone. The chain uses TRBV5-5 and TRBJ2-7, with TRBD1 matching over 10 bases. Losses at the gene ends were 4 bases for V and 4 bases for J; bases not matched to a gene: 5. This CDR3 is built from 14 residues. The germline gives CDR1 SGHKS, CDR2 YYEKEE (reference sequence). This CDR3 is CASSLRTGGYEQYF. In DNA, the CDR3 is TGTGCCAGCAGCCTCCGGACAGGGGGGTACGAGCAGTACTTC.

This rearrangement joins TRBV19 to TRBJ1-5; 7 bases map to TRBD1. Trimming removed 6 bases from V and 0 bases from J; junction bases left unmatched: 8. The CDR3 runs to 16 residues. Per germline, CDR1 LNHDA and CDR2 SQIVND (reference sequence). Written as DNA, the CDR3 is TGTGCCAGTAGCCGACGAGGGGGCCCTAGCAATCAGCCCCAGCATTTT. Its protein is CASSRRGGPSNQPQHF.

The V call is TRBV19, the J call TRBJ2-3; 10 bases match TRBD2. The V gene's germline CDR1 is LNHDA and CDR2 SQIVND (reference sequence). The CDR3 sequence is 17 residues long. Trimming removed 7 bases from V and 4 bases from J; junction bases left unmatched: 14. CDR3 nucleotide sequence: TGTGCCAGTACCCATCAACCGGGACTAGCGTCGGCAGATACGCAGTATTTT. It translates to CASTHQPGLASADTQYF.

In regard to this clone: Within the sample, other DNA sequences also encode this same CDR3. The genes are TRBV7-2 and TRBJ2-1; TRBD2 might be the D (5 bases). CDR3 length: 14 residues. The V end was cut by 5 bases, the J end by 0 bases, with 8 bases between. CDR1 and CDR2 (germline): SGHTA, FQGNSA. CDR3 DNA sequence: TGTGCCAGCAGCCTAGGAGGCTCCTACAATGAGCAGTTCTTC. Amino acids: CASSLGGSYNEQFF.

The chain carries TRBV19 and TRBJ1-6; 8 bases fit TRBD1. The CDR3 consists of 19 residues. Germline loops: CDR1 LNHDA, CDR2 SQIVND (reference sequence). V trimming: 5 bases; J trimming: 7 bases; junction bases outside the gene matches: 19. The CDR3, as DNA: TGTGCCAGTAGTTCCCCCCCCGGACAGGGTCTTTGGGGAAATTCACCCCTCCACTTT. It specifies CASSSPPGQGLWGNSPLHF.

This clone was seen a handful of times. The chain has TRBV11-3 and TRBJ2-7; the D gene is possibly TRBD2 (5 bases). V was trimmed by 8 bases and J by 3 bases, leaving 8 bases between them. The CDR3 totals 11 residues. Germline V gives CDR1 SGHNT, CDR2 YENEEA. CDR3 sequence: CASGSDYEQYF. The CDR3, as DNA: TGTGCCAGCGGGAGCGACTACGAGCAGTACTTC.

The J gene is TRBJ1-5, the V gene TRBV5-1; D call uncertain. The CDR3 spans 16 residues. V was cut by 0 bases and J by 0 bases, with 10 bases left in between. CDR1 and CDR2 (germline): SGHRS, YFSETQ. CDR3 protein: CASSLGRLYSNQPQHF. CDR3 bases: TGCGCCAGCAGCTTGGGCAGGCTATATAGCAATCAGCCCCAGCATTTT.

The chain combines TRBV28 with TRBJ2-7, with D possibly TRBD1 on 5 matching bases. Germline V gene data show CDR1 as MDHEN and CDR2 as SYDVKM. The CDR3 consists of 14 residues. Trimming left V 5 bases short and J 4 bases short, with 15 bases between. CDR3 coding DNA: TGTGCCAGCAGTGGTTCTGGACAAGTTTACGAGCAGTACTTC. It encodes CASSGSGQVYEQYF.

The chain couples TRBV30 to TRBJ2-1; 7 nucleotides align to TRBD2. The CDR3 is made up of 12 amino acids. Germline V CDR1 and CDR2: GTSNPN, SVGIG (reference sequence). The V and J ends lost 5 bases and 14 bases, in that order; junction bases with no gene match: 12. The CDR3 coding sequence is TGTGCCTGGGCCGCAGATGCGGGGGTGAAGTTCTTC. As protein: CAWAADAGVKFF.

The chain has TRBV15 and TRBJ2-7, with 11 bases lining up with TRBD2. After removal of 0 bases from V and 4 bases from J, the junction contained 8 bases not matched to a gene. There are 17 residues in the CDR3. CDR1 and CDR2 from the germline V gene are LNHNV and YYDKDF (reference sequence). DNA of the CDR3: TGTGCCACCAGCAGAGATCTTCCTAGCGGGAGGACATACGAGCAGTACTTC. Protein: CATSRDLPSGRTYEQYF.

On this clone: This sample includes further DNA sequences coding for the same CDR3. The chain uses TRBV28 and TRBJ1-2; 10 nucleotides line up with TRBD1. The V segment lost 6 bases and the J segment 2 bases; nucleotides outside the gene matches: 3. There are 14 residues in the CDR3. CDR1 and CDR2 (germline): MDHEN, SYDVKM. CDR3 nucleotides: TGTGCCAGCAGGACAGGGGGCGGCAACTATGGCTACACCTTC. Its protein is CASRTGGGNYGYTF.

The chain combines TRBV5-6 with TRBJ2-3; TRBD1 aligns across 7 bases. Germline V lookup: CDR1 SGHDT, CDR2 YYEEEE. This CDR3 is built from 19 residues. V shed 4 bases, J shed 0 bases, and the junction held 17 bases outside the gene matches. The chain's CDR3 is CASSMRGAGGITSTDTQYF. CDR3 sequence (DNA): TGTGCCAGCAGCATGAGGGGCGCAGGGGGAATTACTAGCACAGATACGCAGTATTTT.

V usage is TRBV6-1 and J usage is TRBJ2-1; tentative D call: TRBD2 (5 bases). This CDR3 comprises 16 residues. Germline V lookup: CDR1 MNHNS, CDR2 SASEGT. Trimming pared 2 bases from V and 2 bases from J, leaving 13 bases between. The CDR3 loop reads CASSEHTSGPYNEQFF. CDR3 bases: TGTGCCAGCAGTGAACATACGAGCGGCCCCTACAATGAGCAGTTCTTC.

CDR3 DNA sequence: TGTGCCAGCAGCTGGACGGGACAGGGGGCTTACGAGCAGTACTTC. Amino acids: CASSWTGQGAYEQYF. This sequence joins TRBV5-4 and TRBJ2-7; 12 bases map to TRBD1. After removal of 3 bases from V and 4 bases from J, the junction contained 5 bases not matched to a gene. The germline CDR1 and CDR2 sequences are SGHNT and YYREEE (reference sequence). The CDR3 is 15 amino acids.

CDR3 loop: CASSPGGVAEKLFF. The CDR3 DNA reads TGCGCCAGCAGCCCTGGGGGCGTTGCTGAAAAACTGTTTTTT. The V gene is TRBV5-1, the J gene TRBJ1-4, with a possible D match to TRBD1 (6 bases). Deletions cut 4 bases from V and 7 bases from J, with 14 bases between. Looked up from germline, CDR1 is SGHRS and CDR2 is YFSETQ. CDR3 length: 14 amino acids. The full variable domain, its missing parts supplied by reference TRBV5-1 and TRBJ1-4, is KAGVTQTPRYLIKTRGQQVTLSCSPISGHRSVSWYQQTPGQGLQFLFEYFSETQRNKGNFPGRFSGRQFSNSRSEMNVSTLELGDSALYLCASSPGGVAEKLFFGSGTQLSVL.

The V call is TRBV14, the J call TRBJ2-2; D might be TRBD2 (6 bases). This CDR3 contains 15 residues. Trimming removed 4 bases at V and 5 bases at J, with 14 bases between. CDR1 SGHDN and CDR2 FVKESK come from the germline V gene. CDR3 sequence: CASSRGGTETGELFF. The CDR3 bases are TGTGCCAGCAGCCGTGGGGGGACCGAAACCGGGGAGCTGTTTTTT.

The rearrangement links TRBV25-1 to TRBJ2-5; either TRBD1 or TRBD2 may supply D (5 bases each). The CDR3 is 15 amino acids. V lost 1 base to trimming and J lost 2 bases, with 11 bases between them. Germline V gives CDR1 MGHDK, CDR2 SYGVNS. For the CDR3, the DNA is TGTGCCAGCAGTGAATGGAGGACACTGCAAGAGACCCAGTACTTC. It specifies CASSEWRTLQETQYF.